This note documents a single T cell receptor beta chain sequence. Its antigen remains unidentified. This record belongs to a study of T-cell memory formation after mild COVID-19. Study-level information: Among the donors, TCR clusters were largely specific to each donor.

Findings of the study overall: What remained unconfirmed was the SARS-CoV-2 specificity of second-wave clones peaking on day 37. Later expanders leaned toward CD4+, whereas clones contracting from day 15 to 85 were balanced CD4/CD8.

This CDR3 has 16 residues. Looked up from germline, CDR1 is MGHRA and CDR2 is YSYEKL. Trimming left V 0 bases short and J 2 bases short, with 10 bases between. The 5'RACE method, run with constant-segment primers, produced TCR alpha and TCR beta cDNA libraries (carrying sample barcodes and UMIs). Using its own MiXCR run on the 5' RACE reads, TCRdb lists one record per CDR3 protein. The repertoire consists of fewer than 250,000 distinct CDR3 sequences, with 15% occurring once and the leading ten covering 2.1%. V gene TRBV4-1 combines with J gene TRBJ2-2; the D gene is possibly TRBD1 (5 bases). The TCR originated in an adult woman who had mild COVID-19 (a few samples of this study predate the infection). Cell type and time point are not known. Sequencing was performed on PBMCs or a T cell subset sorted from them (not recorded which). The CDR3 is CASSQDTWGNTGELFF. CDR3 sequence (DNA): TGCGCCAGCAGCCAAGATACGTGGGGCAACACCGGGGAGCTGTTTTTT.